This T cell receptor (beta chain) was documented in a study of T cell responses to AZD1222 COVID-19 vaccine. Study results and caveats: Just 6 or 7 people given AZD1222 tested seropositive at baseline. Vaccination with two AZD1222 doses was followed by a rise in Spike-specific TCR breadth and depth. Reports say nearly half of spike-specific TCRs go after unmutated variant regions.

About this clone itself: No antigen is known for it.

The CDR3 runs 14 residues. J gave up 7 bases and V 1 base, and 0 bases lay outside the gene matches. Germline V gene sequence: CDR1 LNHDA, CDR2 SQIVND (reference sequence). Clones were sequenced by immunoSEQ multiplex PCR, and TCRdb holds only the in-frame ones, with some missing. The data contain fewer than 200,000 clones, more than 90% of them seen just once; the ten biggest clones take up approximately 4%. The receptor was derived from an adult who received the MenACWY meningococcal vaccine as a control. The rearrangement links TRBV19 to TRBJ1-5; 11 bases fit TRBD1. This specimen was peripheral blood, taken 28 days after the second dose of the MenACWY control vaccine. The CDR3, as DNA: TGTGCCAGTAGTATAGGGACAGGGGGCCAGCCCCAGCATTTT. This gives the protein CASSIGTGGQPQHF.